These 3 T cell receptor beta chains originate from one sample sequenced in a study of TIL therapy for anti-PD-1-resistant metastatic lung cancer. Time point of the sample: pre-treatment sample, taken before nivolumab and TIL therapy. Sequencing used immunoSEQ v3. Sequencing used immunoSEQ multiplex PCR; TCRdb keeps in-frame clones, though not all of them. The profile shows tens of thousands of clones, 70% to 85% of them singletons. This sample comprised blood, obtained at baseline. Receptors were obtained from a woman between 25 and 85 years old with non-small cell lung cancer.

The chain combines TRBV2 with TRBJ2-6, with TRBD1 matching over 8 bases. This CDR3 has 19 amino acids. In germline, CDR1 is SNHLY, CDR2 FYNNEI. Unmatched junction bases numbered 14, after V lost 7 bases and J lost 0 bases. Here the CDR3 reads CASINLYSGGNSGANVLTF. The CDR3 DNA is TGTGCCAGCATCAACCTGTACTCAGGGGGCAACTCTGGGGCCAACGTCCTGACTTTC.

The CDR3 nucleotides read TGTGCCAGCAGTCTGGGGCCCTTGCTAGATACGCAGTATTTT. This translates into CASSLGPLLDTQYF. The chain links TRBV6-1 to TRBJ2-3; D is perhaps TRBD1 (5 bases). The CDR3 sequence is 14 residues long. Per the germline V gene, CDR1 is MNHNS and CDR2 is SASEGT. V was shortened by 5 bases and J by 5 bases, with 14 bases between the two germline ends.

The V and J genes are TRBV19 and TRBJ2-5; D remains ambiguous. Near its end, the DNA agrees better with TRBJ2-7, so the J call may be wrong. This CDR3 has 13 residues. Germline values: CDR1 LNHDA, CDR2 SQIVND (reference sequence). This CDR3 is CASSIETTYEQYF. DNA of the CDR3: TGTGCCAGTAGTATAGAGACAACCTACGAGCAGTACTTC.